What follows describes a single TCR beta chain. This record belongs to a study of blood T cell repertoires in COVID-19. Study-level information: T cells, B-cell-depleted T cells, or PBMCs provided the cDNA or gDNA that served as material.

Clones were read by immunoSEQ multiplex PCR, and TCRdb kept only the in-frame ones, dropping some. Of approximately 250,000 clones listed, roughly 80% are singletons. The CDR3 contains 14 residues. CDR1 is SGHRS, CDR2 YFSETQ, per germline. The V segment lost 2 bases and the J segment 8 bases; nucleotides outside the gene matches: 6. The material sequenced was peripheral blood. This receptor was taken from a woman in her forties or fifties with acute or convalescent COVID-19. The gene calls are TRBV5-1 and TRBJ1-4; TRBD1 matches 7 bases. The CDR3 DNA follows: TGCGCCAGCAGCTTATCGACAGGGATCGAAAAACTGTTTTTT. This sequence encodes CASSLSTGIEKLFF.